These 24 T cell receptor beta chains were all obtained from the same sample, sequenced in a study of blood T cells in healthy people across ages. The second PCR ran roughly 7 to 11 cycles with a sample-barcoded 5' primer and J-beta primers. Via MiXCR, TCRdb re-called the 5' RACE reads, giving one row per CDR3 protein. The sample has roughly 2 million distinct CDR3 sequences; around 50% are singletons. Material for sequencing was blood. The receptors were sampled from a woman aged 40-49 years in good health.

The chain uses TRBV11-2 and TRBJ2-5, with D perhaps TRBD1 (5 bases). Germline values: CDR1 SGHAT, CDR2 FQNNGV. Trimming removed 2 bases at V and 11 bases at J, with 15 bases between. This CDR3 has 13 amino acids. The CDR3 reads CASSLSRLRQQYF. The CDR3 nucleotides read TGTGCCAGCAGCTTATCCAGGTTGAGACAGCAGTACTTC.

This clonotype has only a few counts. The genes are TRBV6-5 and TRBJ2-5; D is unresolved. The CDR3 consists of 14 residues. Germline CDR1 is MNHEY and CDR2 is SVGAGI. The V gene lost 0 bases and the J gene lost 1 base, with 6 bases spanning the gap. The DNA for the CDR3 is TGTGCCAGCAGTTACTCCAGGTTCCAAGAGACCCAGTACTTC. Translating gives CASSYSRFQETQYF.

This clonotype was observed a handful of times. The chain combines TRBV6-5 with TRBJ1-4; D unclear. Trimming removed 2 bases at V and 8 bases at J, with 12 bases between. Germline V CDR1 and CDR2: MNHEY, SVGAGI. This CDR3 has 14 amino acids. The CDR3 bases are TGTGCCAGCAGTTACGTCGGGGAGTGGGAAAAACTGTTTTTT. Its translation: CASSYVGEWEKLFF.

This CDR3 reads CASSQSGTGDYGYTF. As DNA, the CDR3 is TGTGCCAGCAGCCAGTCCGGGACGGGGGACTATGGCTACACCTTC. The chain is built from TRBV14 and TRBJ1-2, with TRBD1 as a possible D gene (5 bases). The length of the CDR3 is 15 residues. V was shortened by 3 bases and J by 3 bases, with 14 bases between the two germline ends. CDR1 and CDR2 from the germline V gene are SGHDN and FVKESK.

CDR3 in DNA: TGTGCCAGCAGCCTTCCAGACAGGGGCGGGAACGAGCAGTACTTC. It is translated as CASSLPDRGGNEQYF. This chain links TRBV7-9 with TRBJ2-7; 8 bases fit TRBD1. Germline CDR1 and CDR2: SEHNR and FQNEAQ (reference sequence). The V gene end was trimmed by 5 bases and the J gene end by 5 bases; junction bases not matched to a gene: 11. CDR3 length: 15 amino acids.

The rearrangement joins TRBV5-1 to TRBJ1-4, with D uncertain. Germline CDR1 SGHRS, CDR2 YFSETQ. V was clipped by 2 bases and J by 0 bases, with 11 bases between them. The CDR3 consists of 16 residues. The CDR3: CASSFAQGATNEKLFF. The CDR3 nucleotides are TGCGCCAGCAGCTTCGCCCAAGGAGCAACTAATGAAAAACTGTTTTTT.

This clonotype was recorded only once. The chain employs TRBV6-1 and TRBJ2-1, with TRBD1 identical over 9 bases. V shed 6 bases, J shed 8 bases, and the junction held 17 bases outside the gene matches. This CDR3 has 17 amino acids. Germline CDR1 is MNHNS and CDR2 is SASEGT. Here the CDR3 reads CASRPGTGRSSIDEQFF. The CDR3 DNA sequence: TGTGCCAGCAGACCGGGGACAGGGCGGAGTTCGATCGATGAGCAGTTCTTC.

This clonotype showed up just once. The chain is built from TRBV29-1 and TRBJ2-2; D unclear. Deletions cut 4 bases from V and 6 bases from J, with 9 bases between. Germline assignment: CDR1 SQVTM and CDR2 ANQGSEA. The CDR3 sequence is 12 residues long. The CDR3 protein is CSVVVAPGELFF. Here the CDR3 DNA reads TGCAGCGTTGTGGTAGCCCCCGGGGAGCTGTTTTTT.

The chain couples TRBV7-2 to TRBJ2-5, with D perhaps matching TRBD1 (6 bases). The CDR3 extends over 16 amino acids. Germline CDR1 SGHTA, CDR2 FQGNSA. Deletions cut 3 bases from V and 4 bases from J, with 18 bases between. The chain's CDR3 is CASSFYGMVRGETQYF. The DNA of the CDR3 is TGTGCCAGCAGCTTCTACGGAATGGTCAGGGGAGAGACCCAGTACTTC.

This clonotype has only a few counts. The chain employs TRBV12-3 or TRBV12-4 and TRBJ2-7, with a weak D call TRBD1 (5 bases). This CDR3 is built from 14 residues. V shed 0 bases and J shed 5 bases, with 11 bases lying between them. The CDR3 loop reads CASSLARVGDEQYF. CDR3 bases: TGTGCCAGCAGTTTAGCCAGGGTTGGCGACGAGCAGTACTTC.

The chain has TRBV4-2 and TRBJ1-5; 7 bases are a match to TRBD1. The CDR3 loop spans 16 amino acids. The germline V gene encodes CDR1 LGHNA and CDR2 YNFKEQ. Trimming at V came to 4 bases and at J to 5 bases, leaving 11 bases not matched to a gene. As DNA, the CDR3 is TGTGCCAGCAGCCGAGATATGACAGGGAACTATCAGCCCCAGCATTTT. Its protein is CASSRDMTGNYQPQHF.

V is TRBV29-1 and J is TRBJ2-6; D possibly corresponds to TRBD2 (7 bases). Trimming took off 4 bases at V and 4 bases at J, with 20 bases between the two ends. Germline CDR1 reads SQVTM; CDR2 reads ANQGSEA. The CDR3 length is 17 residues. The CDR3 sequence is CSVGGGRGLRGANVLTF. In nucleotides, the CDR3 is TGCAGCGTTGGGGGGGGCAGGGGACTTCGCGGGGCCAACGTCCTGACTTTC. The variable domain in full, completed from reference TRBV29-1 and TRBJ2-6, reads SAVISQKPSRDICQRGTSLTIQCQVDSQVTMMFWYRQQPGQSLTLIATANQGSEATYESGFVIDKFPISRPNLTFSTLTVSNMSPEDSSIYLCSVGGGRGLRGANVLTFGAGSRLTVL.

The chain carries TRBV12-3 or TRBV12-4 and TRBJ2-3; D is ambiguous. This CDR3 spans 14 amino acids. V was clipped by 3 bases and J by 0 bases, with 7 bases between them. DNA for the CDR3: TGTGCCAGCAGTTTTCCAGAAAGCACAGATACGCAGTATTTT. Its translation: CASSFPESTDTQYF.

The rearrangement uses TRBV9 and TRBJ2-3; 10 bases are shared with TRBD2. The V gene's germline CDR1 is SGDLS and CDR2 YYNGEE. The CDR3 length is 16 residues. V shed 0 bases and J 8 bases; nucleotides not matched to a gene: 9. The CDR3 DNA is TGTGCCAGCAGCGTAGGGGCCAGCGGGGGGGCGAGTACGCAGTATTTT. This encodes CASSVGASGGASTQYF.

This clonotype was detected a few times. CDR3 protein: CATSASGARWTQYF. Written as DNA, the CDR3 is TGTGCCACCAGTGCATCAGGTGCGAGGTGGACCCAGTACTTC. The chain is built from TRBV24-1 and TRBJ2-5; no clear D. The CDR3 has 14 residues. Germline CDR1 reads KGHDR; CDR2 reads SFDVKD. The germline V and J ends were trimmed by 5 bases and 7 bases, with 16 bases remaining between them.

For the CDR3, the DNA is TGTGCCAGCAGCGGACAGGTTATCGGGAGCAATCAGCCCCAGCATTTT. Its protein product is CASSGQVIGSNQPQHF. This rearrangement joins TRBV7-2 to TRBJ1-5, with 7 bases identical to TRBD1. CDR1 and CDR2 (germline): SGHTA, FQGNSA. The length of the CDR3 is 16 residues. Trimming cost V 5 bases and J 1 base; bases outside gene matches: 8.

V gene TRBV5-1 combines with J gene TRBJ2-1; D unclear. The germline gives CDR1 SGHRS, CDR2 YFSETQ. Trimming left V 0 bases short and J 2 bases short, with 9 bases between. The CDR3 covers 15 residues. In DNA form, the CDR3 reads TGCGCCAGCAGCTTGGAGACGAACCCCTACAATGAGCAGTTCTTC. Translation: CASSLETNPYNEQFF.

This CDR3 reads CASSERRYNEQYF. The DNA of the CDR3 is TGTGCCAGCAGTGAACGGCGCTACAATGAGCAGTACTTC. J is TRBJ2-7 and V is TRBV2; D is uncertain. Trimming left V 2 bases short and J 7 bases short, with 12 bases between. Germline V lookup: CDR1 SNHLY, CDR2 FYNNEI. The CDR3 consists of 13 residues.

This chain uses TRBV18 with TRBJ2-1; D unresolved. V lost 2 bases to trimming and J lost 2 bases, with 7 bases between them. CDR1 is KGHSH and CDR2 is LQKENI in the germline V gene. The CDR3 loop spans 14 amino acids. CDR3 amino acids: CASSPFQPYNEQFF. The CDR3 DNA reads TGTGCCAGCTCACCATTCCAGCCCTACAATGAGCAGTTCTTC.

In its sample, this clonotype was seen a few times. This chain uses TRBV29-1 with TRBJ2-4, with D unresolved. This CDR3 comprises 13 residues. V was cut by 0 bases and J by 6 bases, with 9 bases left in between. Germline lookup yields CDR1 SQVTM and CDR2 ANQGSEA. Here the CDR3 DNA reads TGCAGCGTTGAAGAGGGTCCCGGAAACATTCAGTACTTC. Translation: CSVEEGPGNIQYF.

In DNA form, the CDR3 reads TGTGCCAGCAGCTCCCTTGAGGCTGGAAGAGGGACCCAGTTCTTC. It encodes CASSSLEAGRGTQFF. V gene TRBV7-2 combines with J gene TRBJ2-1; the D gene could be TRBD1 or TRBD2 (5 bases each). Germline CDR1 SGHTA, CDR2 FQGNSA. The CDR3 sequence is 15 residues long. V was shortened by 4 bases and J by 13 bases, with 23 bases between the two germline ends.

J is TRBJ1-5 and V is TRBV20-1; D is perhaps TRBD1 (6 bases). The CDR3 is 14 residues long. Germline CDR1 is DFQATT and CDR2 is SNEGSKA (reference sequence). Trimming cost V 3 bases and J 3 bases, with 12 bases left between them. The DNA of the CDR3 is TGCAGTGCTAGCCCCAGGGGCTACAATCAGCCCCAGCATTTT. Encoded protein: CSASPRGYNQPQHF.

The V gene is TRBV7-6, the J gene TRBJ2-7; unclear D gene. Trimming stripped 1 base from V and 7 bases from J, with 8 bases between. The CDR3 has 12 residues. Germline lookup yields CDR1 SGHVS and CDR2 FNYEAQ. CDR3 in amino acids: CASSLERSEQYF. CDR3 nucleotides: TGTGCCAGCAGCTTAGAGAGGTCAGAGCAGTACTTC.

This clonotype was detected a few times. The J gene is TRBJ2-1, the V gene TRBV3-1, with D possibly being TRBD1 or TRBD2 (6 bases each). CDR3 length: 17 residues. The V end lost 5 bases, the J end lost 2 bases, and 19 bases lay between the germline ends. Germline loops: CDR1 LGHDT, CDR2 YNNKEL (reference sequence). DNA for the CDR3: TGTGCCAGCAGCACACTCGGGGGCGGGGTCGCCTACAATGAGCAGTTCTTC. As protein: CASSTLGGGVAYNEQFF.